The clone carrying this T cell receptor (beta chain) showed up many times. The time point denotes: newly diagnosed GD, antithyroid drugs for less than 3 months. Preparation of the TCR library used RNA extracted from PBMCs. Clinicians diagnosed Graves' disease using American Thyroid Association guidelines. Germline values: CDR1 DFQATT, CDR2 SNEGSKA (reference sequence). This CDR3 has 11 residues. After removal of 6 bases from V and 6 bases from J, the junction contained 4 bases not matched to a gene. The data were taken from a study of regulatory T cells in long-lasting Graves disease. Study overall: Graves' patients, diagnosed recently, had received antithyroid drugs under 3 months.

For TCR beta, libraries came from iRepertoire HTBI primers and Arm-PCR of CDR3 regions. One entry per CDR3 protein results from TCRdb running MiXCR on the multiplex PCR reads. The sample yields approximately 400,000 distinct CDR3 sequences, around 15% seen once. The V call is TRBV20-1, the J call TRBJ2-7, with TRBD1 matching 8 bases. The TCR was taken from a female donor with Graves disease. Sequenced here: peripheral blood mononuclear cells (PBMCs), sampled at new diagnosis, from a patient treated with antithyroid drugs. CDR3 loop: CSAPTGVEQYF. Here the CDR3 DNA reads TGCAGTGCGCCGACAGGGGTCGAGCAGTACTTC.